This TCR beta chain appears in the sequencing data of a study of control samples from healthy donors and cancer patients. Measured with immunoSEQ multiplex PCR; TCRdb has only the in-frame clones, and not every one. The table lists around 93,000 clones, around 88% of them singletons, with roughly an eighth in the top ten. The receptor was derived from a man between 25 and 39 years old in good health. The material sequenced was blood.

CDR3 loop: CASTYQGSATEAFF. The CDR3, as DNA: TGTGCCAGTACTTATCAGGGGTCGGCCACTGAAGCTTTCTTT. The genes are TRBV19 and TRBJ1-1; possible D gene TRBD1, 6 bases. This CDR3 contains 14 residues. Germline V gene data show CDR1 as LNHDA and CDR2 as SQIVND (reference sequence). Trimming stripped 7 bases from V and 4 bases from J, with 16 bases between.